Reported below is one TCR beta chain. The antigen this receptor binds is unknown. Base qualities are missing; no much larger clone stands one base away. The time point label, read with the paper, signifies: baseline before first vaccination. The vaccinee samples were drawn from two UK trials, COV001 and COV002, one of which was a single-blind randomized controlled phase 2/3 trial testing AZD1222 (ChAdOx1 nCoV-19) in healthy adults. For TCRbeta chain sequencing, PBMC samples from trial participants were taken at day 0 and at day 28 after the second dose. The sample belongs to a study of T cell responses to AZD1222 COVID-19 vaccine (dated by TCRdb to the early 2020s). For the wider study: AZD1222 recipients given second doses at about 4 weeks or at about 12 weeks were pooled, since spike-specific TCR depth and breadth were not found to differ between the two schedules. TCR sequencing was performed for 230 to 250 trial participants, of whom around 210 were given two doses of AZD1222 and approximately 25 were given two doses of MenACWY control vaccine. Trial participants were enrolled by age into subgroups of 18-55, 56-69 and 70-plus years, and about 150, 27 and 61 TCR-sequenced participants, respectively, were included in these subgroups.

The CDR3 regions of human TCRbeta chains were analyzed by immunosequencing. The original methods were these. TCRs in the repertoires were compared against a reference library of SARS-CoV-2-specific TCRs that had been generated with the MIRA antigen-specificity platform. Breadth was defined as the fraction of unique TCRs that were SARS-CoV-2-associated. Depth was defined as the fraction of total T cells that were SARS-CoV-2-associated. Each spike-specific TCR was assigned to its reactive spike region and to a CD4 or CD8 class using the MIRA data. Log10-transformed breadth and depth values were compared by one-way ANOVA with Sidak's multiple comparisons tests. TCRdb carries this immuneACCESS record with in-frame sequences only. Its versions omit some clonotypes, under half of them owing to an unresolved V gene in the studies checked, with the rest unexplained. V, J and clone size reflect that table, while D and trimming were determined from the DNA. The sample yields about 140,000 clones; approximately 90% were counted once. 1.2% to 1.5% of the sample is taken by the ten largest.

CDR1 and CDR2 (SGHVS, FQNEAQ) derive from the germline V gene. The CDR3 goes from the cysteine to the phenylalanine over 13 residues. Only the CDR3 DNA is retained, 39 bases long and in frame from the first base. V is reduced by 1 base and J by 4 bases, leaving a spacing of 5 bases between them. Results and caveats for the whole study, not just this receptor: Epitopes outside the regions mutated in the B.1.351 and B.1.1.7 variants were reportedly recognized by nearly half of the unique spike-specific TCRs. The whole spike protein was spanned by vaccine-associated CD4 TCRs, and dominant responses were seen in regions 160-218 and 743-854. Participants were mostly white British, with more females than males. The authors suggested clonal diversity may have been underestimated. Conclusions about previously exposed vaccinees are limited, since just a handful of AZD1222 recipients were seropositive for SARS-CoV-2 at baseline. A significant rise in spike-specific TCR breadth and depth was observed after two AZD1222 doses relative to day 0 and relative to MenACWY recipients. The 56-69-year group was small, and its depth increase did not reach significance, likely because of low power. No day 14 peak-response samples were available, so repertoires were characterized only after the peak T cell response.

Sequencing used peripheral blood, obtained on day 0 of AZD1222 vaccination. The V and J genes are TRBV7-8 and TRBJ1-5, with an unclear D gene assignment. The TCR was taken from an adult in good health. The DNA is TGTGCCAGCAGCTTAGGTCATAATCAGCCCCAGCATTTT. This sequence encodes CASSLGHNQPQHF.